Below, 9 T cell receptor beta chains from the same sample are listed, as sequenced in a study of radiotherapy plus CTLA-4 blockade in lung cancer (dated by TCRdb to 2016 to 2019). Library prep was done by the immunoSEQ multiplex PCR assay. The table was pulled from immuneACCESS by TCRdb, which kept in-frame rearrangements only. Such tables lose some clones; where checked, under half of the loss comes from unresolved V genes, and the rest has no known cause. A total of some 96,000 clones appear in this sample, 80% to 90% of them only once. About 5.3% of the sample goes to the ten largest clones. The specimen comprised peripheral blood, sampled from a patient treated with radiotherapy plus ipilimumab. The receptors were gathered from a human donor with non-small cell lung cancer that progressed on radiotherapy plus ipilimumab.

The CDR3 sequence: CASSYSGGSNQPQHF. CDR3 DNA sequence: TGTGCCAGCAGTTACTCAGGGGGTAGCAATCAGCCCCAGCATTTT. V gene TRBV6-6 combines with J gene TRBJ1-5; perhaps TRBD1 as D (6 bases). The V and J ends lost 0 bases and 0 bases respectively, with 6 bases between them. There are 15 residues in the CDR3. The V gene's germline CDR1 is MNHNY and CDR2 SVGAGI (reference sequence).

Here the CDR3 reads CASSPFPSPAGANVLTF. Written as DNA, the CDR3 is TGTGCCAGCAGCCCGTTCCCATCCCCGGCTGGGGCCAACGTCCTGACTTTC. This chain joins TRBV7-9 and TRBJ2-6; D unresolved. V lost 5 bases to trimming and J lost 2 bases, with 16 bases between them. Germline V lookup: CDR1 SEHNR, CDR2 FQNEAQ (reference sequence). The CDR3 contains 17 residues.

The V call is TRBV7-8, the J call TRBJ2-1; TRBD2 aligns across 9 bases. V was clipped by 6 bases and J by 6 bases; unmatched bases: 9. This CDR3 comprises 15 residues. CDR1 is SGHVS and CDR2 is FQNEAQ in the germline V gene. CDR3 coding DNA: TGTGCCAGCAGTTTGACGGCGGGAGGGGTCAATGAGCAGTTCTTC. Encoded protein: CASSLTAGGVNEQFF. Filled out from reference TRBV7-8 and TRBJ2-1, the complete variable domain reads GAGVSQSPRYKVAKRGQDVALRCDPISGHVSLFWYQQALGQGPEFLTYFQNEAQLDKSGLPSDRFFAERPEGSVSTLKIQRTQQEDSAVYLCASSLTAGGVNEQFFGPGTRLTVL.

V and J are TRBV9 and TRBJ1-2, with 7 bases fitting TRBD1. The germline gives CDR1 SGDLS, CDR2 YYNGEE. This CDR3 comprises 15 residues. V dropped 0 bases and J dropped 1; count of bases not matched to a gene: 3. The CDR3 DNA follows: TGTGCCAGCAGCGTAGGAGGGGGCGATAACTATGGCTACACCTTC. It is translated as CASSVGGGDNYGYTF.

The chain joins TRBV28 to TRBJ1-2; a possible D gene is TRBD1 (5 bases). Germline loops: CDR1 MDHEN, CDR2 SYDVKM. V lost 7 bases and J 6 bases, leaving 15 bases between the germline ends. CDR3 length: 13 amino acids. CDR3 bases: TGTGCCAGCAAGTTCCGGCAGGGAAATGGCTACACCTTC. Residues: CASKFRQGNGYTF.

The V and J genes are TRBV2 and TRBJ1-2; 9 nucleotides line up with TRBD1. V trimming: 6 bases; J trimming: 6 bases; junction bases outside the gene matches: 5. This CDR3 comprises 13 residues. The germline V gene encodes CDR1 SNHLY and CDR2 FYNNEI. This chain's CDR3 is CASSTGTGNGYTF. The CDR3 DNA is TGTGCCAGCAGCACCGGGACAGGGAATGGCTACACCTTC.

The chain is built from TRBV18 and TRBJ2-5; D uncertain. V gave up 2 bases and J gave up 2 bases, with 6 bases separating them. CDR3 length equals 13 residues. Germline lookup yields CDR1 KGHSH and CDR2 LQKENI. The CDR3 region is CASSPGIQETQYF. For the CDR3, the DNA is TGTGCCAGCTCACCAGGGATACAAGAGACCCAGTACTTC.

This sequence joins TRBV10-3 and TRBJ2-1; 8 bases are shared with TRBD2. This CDR3 has 15 residues. Germline CDR1 ENHRY, CDR2 SYGVKD. Trimming removed 10 bases from V and 4 bases from J; junction bases left unmatched: 12. CDR3 in DNA: TGTGCCACGGCCCCACTAGCGGCAAAATACAATGAGCAGTTCTTC. Its translation: CATAPLAAKYNEQFF.

The gene calls are TRBV27 and TRBJ2-1, with a weak D call TRBD1 (5 bases). Germline V gene lookup returns CDR1 MNHEY and CDR2 SMNVEV (reference sequence). V lost 4 bases and J lost 2, with 12 bases in between. The CDR3 consists of 15 residues. The DNA for the CDR3 is TGTGCCAGCAGTTCAAGGGGCCCCCCCTACAATGAGCAGTTCTTC. This translates into CASSSRGPPYNEQFF.